The entry that follows covers one T cell receptor (beta chain) sequence. Its antigen is still unknown. This entry is derived from a study of PD-1 blockade in classical Hodgkin lymphoma. Notes on the study in general: Complete responders started with a diversity level that resembled newly diagnosed patients at baseline. Researchers reported that CD4+ TCR diversity, though not CD8+, rose significantly by C4D1. Possibly reflecting disease activity or prior therapy, repertoire differences have causes that remain undefined. Relative to healthy donors, newly diagnosed patients reportedly had lower baseline TCR diversity, which was reported as lower still in relapsed/refractory patients.

Method: immunoSEQ multiplex PCR; TCRdb's copy keeps in-frame clones and lacks some. The data contain 95,000 to 100,000 clones, around nine tenths of them singletons. Relapses following autologous stem cell transplantation were seen in all patients, with brentuximab vedotin exposure varying. V was shortened by 7 bases and J by 3 bases, with 11 bases between the two germline ends. This CDR3 contains 13 residues. The germline CDR1 and CDR2 sequences are MNHEY and SMNVEV (reference sequence). The sequencing used peripheral blood mononuclear cells (PBMCs), collected before the second cycle of nivolumab. This TCR came from a human donor with classical Hodgkin lymphoma. The chain is built from TRBV27 and TRBJ2-3; unclear D gene. The CDR3 nucleotides read TGTGCCAGCACCCCGGGTGGGACAGATACGCAGTATTTT. This encodes CASTPGGTDTQYF.